One sample yielded the 9 T cell receptor beta chains listed below, sequenced in a study of T cell responses to AZD1222 COVID-19 vaccine. Profiled with immunoSEQ multiplex PCR; TCRdb holds only in-frame clones, not every one. Of some 140,000 clones listed, approximately 90% are singletons. This specimen was peripheral blood, taken on day 0 of AZD1222 vaccination. These receptors were taken from an adult in good health.

The chain joins TRBV5-4 to TRBJ2-2; D is uncertain. V was trimmed by 4 bases and J by 7 bases, leaving 14 bases between them. CDR1 and CDR2 from the germline V gene are SGHNT and YYREEE (reference sequence). The CDR3 covers 14 residues. CDR3 sequence reads: CASSPRSQVGELFF. Written as DNA, the CDR3 is TGTGCCAGCAGCCCCCGAAGTCAGGTCGGGGAGCTGTTTTTT.

This clone was recorded only once. V usage is TRBV5-1 and J usage is TRBJ1-6, with D possibly matching TRBD1 (6 bases). V was cut by 5 bases and J by 0 bases, with 9 bases left in between. The CDR3 covers 15 residues. From germline, CDR1 is SGHRS and CDR2 YFSETQ. This CDR3 reads CASRQGISYNSPLHF. The DNA of the CDR3 is TGCGCCAGCAGGCAGGGGATCTCCTATAATTCACCCCTCCACTTT.

This chain uses TRBV30 with TRBJ1-2, with D unresolved. The CDR3 is 12 residues long. Looked up from germline, CDR1 is GTSNPN and CDR2 is SVGIG (reference sequence). V lost 4 bases and J lost 5, with 11 bases in between. CDR3: CAWNGDSYGYTF. CDR3 DNA: TGTGCCTGGAACGGTGATTCTTATGGCTACACCTTC.

This chain links TRBV10-3 with TRBJ1-3; D gene ambiguous. With 0 bases removed from V and 2 bases from J, the gap between germline ends came to 8 bases. CDR1 is ENHRY and CDR2 is SYGVKD in the germline V gene. The CDR3 is made up of 15 amino acids. CDR3 protein: CAISESWRTGNTIYF. The CDR3 nucleotides are TGTGCCATCAGTGAGTCGTGGAGAACTGGAAACACCATATATTTT.

The rearrangement joins TRBV14 to TRBJ1-2; D is uncertain. CDR1 and CDR2 from the germline V gene are SGHDN and FVKESK. This CDR3 has 13 residues. V lost 2 bases and J lost 1, with 5 bases in between. The CDR3 protein is CASSQLNNYGYTF. In nucleotides, the CDR3 is TGTGCCAGCAGCCAACTCAATAACTATGGCTACACCTTC.

This clone showed up just a few times. DNA of the CDR3: TGTGCCAGCAGCCCCGGATTCGCGGGAGGATCCGAGCAGTACTTC. Encoded protein: CASSPGFAGGSEQYF. The rearrangement links TRBV5-5 to TRBJ2-7, with 8 nucleotides matching TRBD2. The CDR3 is made up of 15 amino acids. CDR1 is SGHKS and CDR2 is YYEKEE in the germline V gene (reference sequence). V dropped 4 bases and J dropped 6; count of bases not matched to a gene: 12.

The gene calls are TRBV29-1 and TRBJ1-1; 7 nucleotides align to TRBD1. The CDR3 loop spans 13 amino acids. CDR1 SQVTM and CDR2 ANQGSEA come from the germline V gene. V dropped 4 bases and J dropped 1; count of bases not matched to a gene: 3. CDR3 bases: TGCAGCGTTGTTCCAGGGGGGAACACTGAAGCTTTCTTT. It yields the protein CSVVPGGNTEAFF.

The count of this clone is one. V gene TRBV12-3 or TRBV12-4 combines with J gene TRBJ1-1, with D uncertain. The CDR3 spans 12 residues. Deletions cut 6 bases from V and 4 bases from J, with 9 bases between. CDR3 sequence: CASRFRSTEAFF. The CDR3 nucleotides read TGTGCCAGCAGATTCCGCAGCACTGAAGCTTTCTTT.

This chain uses TRBV10-3 with TRBJ1-2, with a possible D match to TRBD1 (6 bases). Germline values: CDR1 ENHRY, CDR2 SYGVKD. The V end was cut by 4 bases, the J end by 4 bases, with 10 bases between. The CDR3 consists of 13 residues. The CDR3 nucleotides read TGTGCCATCAGTGCACAGGGCGGCTATGGCTACACCTTC. Encoded protein: CAISAQGGYGYTF.